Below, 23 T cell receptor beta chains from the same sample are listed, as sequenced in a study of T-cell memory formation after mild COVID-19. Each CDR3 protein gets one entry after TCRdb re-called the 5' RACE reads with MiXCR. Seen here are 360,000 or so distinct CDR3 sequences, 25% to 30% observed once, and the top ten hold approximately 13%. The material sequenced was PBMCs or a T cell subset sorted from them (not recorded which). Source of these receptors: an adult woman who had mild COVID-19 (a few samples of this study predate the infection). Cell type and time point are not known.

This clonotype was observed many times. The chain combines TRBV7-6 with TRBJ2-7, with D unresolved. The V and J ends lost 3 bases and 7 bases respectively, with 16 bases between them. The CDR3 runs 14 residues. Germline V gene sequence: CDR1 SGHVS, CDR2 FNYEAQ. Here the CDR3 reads CASSFTGHLREQYF. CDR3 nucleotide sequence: TGTGCCAGCAGCTTTACCGGCCACCTACGAGAGCAGTACTTC.

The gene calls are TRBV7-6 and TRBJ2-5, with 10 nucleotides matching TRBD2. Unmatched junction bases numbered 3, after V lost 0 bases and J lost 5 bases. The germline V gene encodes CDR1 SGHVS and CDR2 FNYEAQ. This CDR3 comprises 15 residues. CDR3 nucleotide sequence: TGTGCCAGCAGCTTAGCGGCTAGCGGGGGTGAGACCCAGTACTTC. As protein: CASSLAASGGETQYF.

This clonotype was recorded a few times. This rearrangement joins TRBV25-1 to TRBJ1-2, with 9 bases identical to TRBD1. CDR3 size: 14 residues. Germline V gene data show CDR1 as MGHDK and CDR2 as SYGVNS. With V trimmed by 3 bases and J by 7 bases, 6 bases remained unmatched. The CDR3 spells CASSERDRVGGYTF. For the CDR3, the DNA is TGTGCCAGCAGTGAGCGGGACAGGGTCGGTGGCTACACCTTC.

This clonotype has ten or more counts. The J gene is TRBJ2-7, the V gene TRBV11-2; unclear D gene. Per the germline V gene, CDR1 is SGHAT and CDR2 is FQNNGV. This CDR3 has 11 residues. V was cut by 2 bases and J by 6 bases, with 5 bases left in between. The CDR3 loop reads CASSLWGEQYF. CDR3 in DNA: TGTGCCAGCAGCTTATGGGGCGAGCAGTACTTC.

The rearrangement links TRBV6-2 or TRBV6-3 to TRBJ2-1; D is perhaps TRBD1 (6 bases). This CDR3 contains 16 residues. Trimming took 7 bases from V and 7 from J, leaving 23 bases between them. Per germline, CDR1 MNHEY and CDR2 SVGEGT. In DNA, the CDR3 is TGTGCCAGCACCACTCAGAGGACAGTGAGCCCGAATGAGCAGTTCTTC. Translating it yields CASTTQRTVSPNEQFF.

CDR3 DNA sequence: TGCAGCGGCACACAGGGGCCGCTTGAAAAACTGTTTTTT. This encodes CSGTQGPLEKLFF. This chain connects TRBV29-1 to TRBJ1-4, with 7 bases that match TRBD1. This CDR3 is built from 13 residues. The trim removed 7 bases at V and 7 bases at J, leaving 9 bases unmatched. Germline CDR1 is SQVTM and CDR2 is ANQGSEA.

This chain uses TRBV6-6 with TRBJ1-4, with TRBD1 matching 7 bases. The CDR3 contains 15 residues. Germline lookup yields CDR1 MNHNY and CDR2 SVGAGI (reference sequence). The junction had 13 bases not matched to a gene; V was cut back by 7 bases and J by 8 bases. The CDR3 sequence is CASTPRKGAREKLFF. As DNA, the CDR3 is TGTGCCAGCACCCCCAGGAAGGGGGCAAGGGAAAAACTGTTTTTT.

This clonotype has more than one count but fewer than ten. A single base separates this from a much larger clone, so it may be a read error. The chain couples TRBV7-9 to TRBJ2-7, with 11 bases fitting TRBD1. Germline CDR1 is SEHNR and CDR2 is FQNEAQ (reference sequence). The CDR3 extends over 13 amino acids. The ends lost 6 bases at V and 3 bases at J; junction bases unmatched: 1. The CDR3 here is CASRGQGDYEQYF. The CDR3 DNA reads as TGTGCCAGCAGGGGACAGGGGGACTACGAGCAGTACTTC.

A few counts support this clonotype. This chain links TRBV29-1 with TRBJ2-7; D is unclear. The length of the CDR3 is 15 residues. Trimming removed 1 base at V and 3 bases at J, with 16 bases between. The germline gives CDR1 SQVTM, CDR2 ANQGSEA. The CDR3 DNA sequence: TGCAGCGTTGAAGTCCCTACAGCCCCCTTCTACGAGCAGTACTTC. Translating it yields CSVEVPTAPFYEQYF.

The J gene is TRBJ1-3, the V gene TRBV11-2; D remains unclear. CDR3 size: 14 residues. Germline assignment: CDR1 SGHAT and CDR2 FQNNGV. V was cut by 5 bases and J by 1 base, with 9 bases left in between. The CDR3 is CASSRHGSGNTIYF. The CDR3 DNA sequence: TGTGCCAGCAGCCGTCATGGATCTGGAAACACCATATATTTT.

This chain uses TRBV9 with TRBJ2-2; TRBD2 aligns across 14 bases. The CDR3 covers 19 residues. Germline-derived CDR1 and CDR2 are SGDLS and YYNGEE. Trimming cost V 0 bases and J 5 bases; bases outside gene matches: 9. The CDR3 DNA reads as TGTGCCAGCAGCGTAGACCGGACTAGCGGGGGGTTTCGGACCGGGGAGCTGTTTTTT. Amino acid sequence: CASSVDRTSGGFRTGELFF.

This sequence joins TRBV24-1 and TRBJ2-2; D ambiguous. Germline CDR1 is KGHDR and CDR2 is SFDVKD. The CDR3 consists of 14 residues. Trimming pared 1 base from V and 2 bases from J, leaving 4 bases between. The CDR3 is CATSDFLNTGELFF. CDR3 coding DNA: TGTGCCACCAGTGATTTCCTAAACACCGGGGAGCTGTTTTTT.

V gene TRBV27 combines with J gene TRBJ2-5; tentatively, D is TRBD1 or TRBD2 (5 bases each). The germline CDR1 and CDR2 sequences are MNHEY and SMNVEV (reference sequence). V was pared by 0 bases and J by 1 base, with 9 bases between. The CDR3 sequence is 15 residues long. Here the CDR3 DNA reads TGTGCCAGCAGTTTATCGGTGGGGGTCCAAGAGACCCAGTACTTC. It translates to CASSLSVGVQETQYF.

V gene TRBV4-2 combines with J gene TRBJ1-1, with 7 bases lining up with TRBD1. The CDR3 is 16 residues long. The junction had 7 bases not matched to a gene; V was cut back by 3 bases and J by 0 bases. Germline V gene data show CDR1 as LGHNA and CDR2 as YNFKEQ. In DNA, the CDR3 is TGTGCCAGCAGCCAGGGACAGACTTCTATGAACACTGAAGCTTTCTTT. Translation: CASSQGQTSMNTEAFF.

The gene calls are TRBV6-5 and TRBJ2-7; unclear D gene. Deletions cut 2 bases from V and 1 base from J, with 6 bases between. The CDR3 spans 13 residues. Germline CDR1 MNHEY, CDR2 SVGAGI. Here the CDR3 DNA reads TGTGCCAGCAGTTACATACAGTCCTACGAGCAGTACTTC. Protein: CASSYIQSYEQYF.

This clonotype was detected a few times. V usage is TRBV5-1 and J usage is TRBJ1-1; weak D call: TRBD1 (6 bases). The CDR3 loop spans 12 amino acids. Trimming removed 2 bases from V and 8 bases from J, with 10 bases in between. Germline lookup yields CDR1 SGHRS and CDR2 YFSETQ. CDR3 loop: CASSLDRKEAFF. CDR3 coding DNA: TGCGCCAGCAGCTTAGACAGGAAGGAAGCTTTCTTT.

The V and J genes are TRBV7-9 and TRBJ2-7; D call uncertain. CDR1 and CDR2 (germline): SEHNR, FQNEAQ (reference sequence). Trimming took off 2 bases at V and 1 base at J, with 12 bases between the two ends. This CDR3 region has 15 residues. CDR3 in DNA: TGTGCCAGCAGCTTACCACAGAGTTCGTCCTACGAGCAGTACTTC. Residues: CASSLPQSSSYEQYF.

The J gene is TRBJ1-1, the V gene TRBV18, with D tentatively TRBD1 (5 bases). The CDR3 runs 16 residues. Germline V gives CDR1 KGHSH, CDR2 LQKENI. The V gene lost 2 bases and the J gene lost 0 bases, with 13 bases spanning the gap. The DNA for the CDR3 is TGTGCCAGCTCACCAAGTCGTGCAGGGTTGAACACTGAAGCTTTCTTT. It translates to CASSPSRAGLNTEAFF.

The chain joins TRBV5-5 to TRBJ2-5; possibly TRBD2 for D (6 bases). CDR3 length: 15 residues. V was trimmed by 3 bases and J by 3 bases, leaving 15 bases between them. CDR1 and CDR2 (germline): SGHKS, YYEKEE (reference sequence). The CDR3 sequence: CASSSWDGGEETQYF. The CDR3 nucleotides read TGTGCCAGCAGCTCGTGGGACGGAGGGGAAGAGACCCAGTACTTC.

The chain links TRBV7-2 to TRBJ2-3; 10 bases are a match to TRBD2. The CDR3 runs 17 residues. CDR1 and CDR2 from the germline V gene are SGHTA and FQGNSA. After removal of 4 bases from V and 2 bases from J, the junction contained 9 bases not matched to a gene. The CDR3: CASSSQITSGNTDTQYF. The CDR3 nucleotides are TGTGCCAGCAGCTCGCAGATTACTAGCGGGAACACAGATACGCAGTATTTT.

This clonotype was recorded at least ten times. The CDR3 DNA follows: TGTGCCAGCAGTCTCGGACTAGCCGAAGAGACCCAGTACTTC. The encoded protein is CASSLGLAEETQYF. The V gene is TRBV12-3 or TRBV12-4, the J gene TRBJ2-5, with 8 nucleotides matching TRBD2. V shed 5 bases and J 3 bases; nucleotides not matched to a gene: 5. This CDR3 comprises 14 residues.

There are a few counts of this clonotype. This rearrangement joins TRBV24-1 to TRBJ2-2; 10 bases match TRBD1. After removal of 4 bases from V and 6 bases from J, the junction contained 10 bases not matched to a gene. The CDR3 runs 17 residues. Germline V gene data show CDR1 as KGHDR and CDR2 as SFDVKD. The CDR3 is CATSEPTGGYQAGELFF. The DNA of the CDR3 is TGTGCCACCAGTGAGCCGACAGGGGGCTACCAGGCCGGGGAGCTGTTTTTT.

CDR3 amino acids: CASKGDTSYEQYF. DNA of the CDR3: TGTGCCAGCAAGGGGGACACTTCCTACGAGCAGTACTTC. This chain links TRBV6-2 or TRBV6-3 with TRBJ2-7; tentative D call: TRBD1 (6 bases). V lost 7 bases and J lost 1, with 11 bases in between. The germline V gene has CDR1 MNHEY and CDR2 SVGEGT. The CDR3 spans 13 residues.